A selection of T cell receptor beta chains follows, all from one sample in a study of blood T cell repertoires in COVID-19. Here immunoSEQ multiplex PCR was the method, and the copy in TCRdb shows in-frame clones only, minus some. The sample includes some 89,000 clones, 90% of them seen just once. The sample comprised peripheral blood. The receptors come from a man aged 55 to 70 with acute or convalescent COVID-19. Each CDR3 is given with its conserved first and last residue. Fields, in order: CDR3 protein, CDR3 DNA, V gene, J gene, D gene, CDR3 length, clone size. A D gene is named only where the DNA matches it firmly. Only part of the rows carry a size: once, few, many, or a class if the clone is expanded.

CDR3aa: CASSPEWGLAVNEQFF
CDR3nt: TGTGCCAGCAGCCCCGAATGGGGACTAGCGGTGAATGAGCAGTTCTTC
v_gene: TRBV5-4
j_gene: TRBJ2-1
d_gene: TRBD2
len: 16
abundance: once

CDR3aa: CASSQRQGQNTEAFF
CDR3nt: TGTGCCAGCAGTCAACGACAGGGGCAAAACACTGAAGCTTTCTTT
v_gene: TRBV6-6
j_gene: TRBJ1-1
d_gene: TRBD1
len: 15
abundance: .

CDR3aa: CASSLRGTSGAGNEQFF
CDR3nt: TGTGCCAGCAGCTTAAGGGGAACTAGCGGGGCCGGCAATGAGCAGTTCTTC
v_gene: TRBV11-2
j_gene: TRBJ2-1
d_gene: TRBD2
len: 17
abundance: .

CDR3aa: CASRRAASTNEKLFF
CDR3nt: TGTGCCAGCCGCCGTGCGGCTTCAACTAATGAAAAACTGTTTTTT
v_gene: TRBV27
j_gene: TRBJ1-4
d_gene: .
len: 15
abundance: .

CDR3aa: CASSFWQGDGYGYTF
CDR3nt: TGTGCCAGCAGCTTTTGGCAGGGGGATGGCTATGGCTACACCTTC
v_gene: TRBV11-3
j_gene: TRBJ1-2
d_gene: TRBD1
len: 15
abundance: .

CDR3aa: CASSLVAGGRTGELFF
CDR3nt: TGCGCCAGCAGCTTGGTGGCAGGGGGGCGGACCGGGGAGCTGTTTTTT
v_gene: TRBV5-1
j_gene: TRBJ2-2
d_gene: .
len: 16
abundance: .

CDR3aa: CASRDLGTGGREQYF
CDR3nt: TGTGCCAGCAGGGACTTAGGGACAGGGGGTCGCGAGCAGTACTTC
v_gene: TRBV27
j_gene: TRBJ2-7
d_gene: TRBD1
len: 15
abundance: .

CDR3aa: CASSRVPPGQNTEAFF
CDR3nt: TGTGCCAGCAGTCGAGTCCCACCGGGACAGAACACTGAAGCTTTCTTT
v_gene: TRBV6-6
j_gene: TRBJ1-1
d_gene: .
len: 16
abundance: .

CDR3aa: CASSETGIWNTIYF
CDR3nt: TGTGCCAGCAGTGAGACAGGGATATGGAACACCATATATTTT
v_gene: TRBV2
j_gene: TRBJ1-3
d_gene: TRBD1
len: 14
abundance: .

CDR3aa: CASSLSVIFGNTIYF
CDR3nt: TGTGCCAGCAGCTTGTCTGTAATCTTTGGAAACACCATATATTTT
v_gene: TRBV5-8
j_gene: TRBJ1-3
d_gene: .
len: 15
abundance: .

CDR3aa: CASSEQGPGGQPQHF
CDR3nt: TGTGCCAGCAGTGAACAGGGTCCAGGTGGGCAGCCCCAGCATTTT
v_gene: TRBV6-1
j_gene: TRBJ1-5
d_gene: .
len: 15
abundance: .

CDR3aa: CSASQGAANSNQPQHF
CDR3nt: TGCAGTGCTAGTCAGGGGGCAGCAAATAGCAATCAGCCCCAGCATTTT
v_gene: TRBV20-1
j_gene: TRBJ1-5
d_gene: TRBD1
len: 16
abundance: .

CDR3aa: CASSGGMGNQPQHF
CDR3nt: TGTGCCAGCTCCGGGGGAATGGGTAATCAGCCCCAGCATTTT
v_gene: TRBV18
j_gene: TRBJ1-5
d_gene: .
len: 14
abundance: .

CDR3aa: CASSLAGRAEAFF
CDR3nt: TGCGCCAGCAGCTTGGCAGGGAGGGCTGAAGCTTTCTTT
v_gene: TRBV5-1
j_gene: TRBJ1-1
d_gene: .
len: 13
abundance: .

CDR3aa: CASSAQGTASYEQYF
CDR3nt: TGTGCCAGCAGCGCCCAAGGGACAGCCTCCTACGAGCAGTACTTC
v_gene: TRBV9
j_gene: TRBJ2-7
d_gene: TRBD1
len: 15
abundance: once

CDR3aa: CASKPNMAGGEKLFF
CDR3nt: TGTGCCAGCAAGCCCAATATGGCAGGGGGCGAAAAACTGTTTTTT
v_gene: TRBV5-5
j_gene: TRBJ1-4
d_gene: TRBD1
len: 15
abundance: .